This T cell receptor beta chain was captured in a study of blood T cell repertoires in COVID-19. Study in general: Both acute and convalescent COVID-19 samples were obtained from the United States, Italy and Spain.

Each participant's cohort was designated according to participant-reported clinical history. The length of the CDR3 is 14 residues. Trimming pared 4 bases from V and 4 bases from J, leaving 11 bases between. Germline V gene data show CDR1 as SGHTA and CDR2 as FQGNSA. Study processing details: Amplification from reference gene primers served as the basis for estimated nucleated cell counts. The table came from immunoSEQ multiplex PCR; TCRdb's copy has only in-frame clones and leaves some out. The V and J calls and the clone size are those of that table, but D and trimming were determined from the DNA. This sample has about 270,000 clones; approximately 91% occur once, and the top ten carry 2% to 2.5%. This clone was seen many times.

Sequencing was done on a sample of PBMCs or T cells enriched from blood (not recorded which). The receptor was isolated from a woman aged 35 to 49 with acute COVID-19. This chain joins TRBV7-2 and TRBJ1-3; TRBD1 might be the D (5 bases). The CDR3 DNA reads TGTGCCAGCAGCTACGGACAACAGGGAAACACCATATATTTT. Translation: CASSYGQQGNTIYF.